These T cell receptor beta chains were read from a single sample in a study of shared clonotypes between healthy human individuals. Assay used: immunoSEQ multiplex PCR; TCRdb lists only in-frame clones, some missing. The table shows 550,000 to 850,000 clones, with 74% occurring only once. The sample taken for sequencing was memory CD4+ T cells sorted from blood. The receptors derive from a woman between 25 and 40 years old in good health. The CDR3 runs from the conserved cysteine through the conserved F or W. Each record gives: J gene, D gene, CDR3 length, V gene, CDR3 protein. D genes are given only for firm matches.

TRBJ1-3	NA	14	TRBV5-1	CASSPGTAGNTIYF
TRBJ1-3	NA	15	TRBV19	CASSTDSYSGNTIYF
TRBJ1-1	TRBD1	14	TRBV27	CASSLDRGDTEAFF
TRBJ1-5	NA	14	TRBV7-2	CASSLVGVRQPQHF
TRBJ1-1	NA	14	TRBV27	CASSRHRDPYEAFF
TRBJ2-7	NA	17	TRBV1	CTSSQEGGRSSSYEQYF
TRBJ2-5	NA	14	TRBV9	CASSVGGLEETQYF
TRBJ2-1	NA	16	TRBV11-3	CASSLEGRRPYNEQFF
TRBJ2-2	NA	16	TRBV7-9	CASPPWAGSNTGELFF
TRBJ1-3	NA	14	TRBV2	CASSVAGTGNTIYF
TRBJ2-1	TRBD2	14	TRBV5-1	CASSGTNSYNEQFF
TRBJ2-7	TRBD2	14	TRBV11-2	CASSFGGEGGEQYF
TRBJ2-4	NA	14	TRBV28	CASSPGMGGNIQYF
TRBJ2-7	NA	11	TRBV7-8	CASSFRDEQYF
TRBJ2-7	TRBD1	14	TRBV6-6	CASSSAGTGGEQYF
TRBJ2-5	NA	13	TRBV25-1	CASRGVWEETQYF
TRBJ2-1	TRBD1	16	TRBV7-2	CASSPPPGGPYNEQFF